This entry features one TCR beta chain sequence. Two consecutive negative NP/OP PCR tests, clearance, or resolved symptoms defined Cohort 3 recovery. Source study methods: The assay estimated nucleated cells by amplifying reference gene primers. Some clones are missing from TCRdb's copy, which holds only in-frame ones; the method was immunoSEQ multiplex PCR. V and J calls plus clone size are reproduced from that table; the DNA served to infer D and trimming. The repertoire consists of 400,000 to 500,000 clones, with approximately 90% occurring once and the leading ten covering 1.8%. This entry comes from a study of blood T cell repertoires in COVID-19. The CDR3 loop spans 16 amino acids. The V gene's germline CDR1 is SGHRS and CDR2 YFSETQ. Trimming removed 0 bases from V and 6 bases from J; junction bases left unmatched: 9.

Sequenced: PBMCs or T cells enriched from blood (not recorded which). This sequence originates from a woman aged 40 to 50 who had recovered from COVID-19. The chain couples TRBV5-1 to TRBJ2-1; TRBD1 matches at 7 bases. This CDR3 reads CASSLAVRAGGNEQFF. CDR3 nucleotide sequence: TGCGCCAGCAGCTTGGCCGTTCGGGCAGGGGGCAATGAGCAGTTCTTC.